The rows below give T cell receptor beta chains drawn from one sample of a study of sequential checkpoint blockade in melanoma. Assay used: immunoSEQ multiplex PCR; TCRdb lists only in-frame clones, some missing. Of 3,000 to 4,000 clones listed, 20% were seen once; the top ten hold around 10%. The source was tumor tissue (inferred from file names), collected from a patient given nivolumab and ipilimumab in sequence. These receptors originate from a human donor with melanoma. The CDR3 runs from the conserved cysteine through the conserved F or W. The D gene is left open where the match is weak. Clone size is shown for a subset of rows, as once, few, many or a class of expanded clone.

clone_size j_call v_call d_call cdr3_aa cdr3_nt
few TRBJ1-5 TRBV28 - CASSPRAHNQPQHF TGTGCCAGCAGTCCTCGGGCCCACAATCAGCCCCAGCATTTT
few TRBJ2-5 TRBV6-8 TRBD1 CASSYGQGVPWGVQETQYF TGTGCCAGCAGTTACGGTCAGGGGGTCCCCTGGGGTGTACAAGAGACCCAGTACTTC
medium-sized TRBJ2-1 TRBV11-3 - CASSPSAGGYNEQFF TGTGCCAGCAGCCCTTCGGCGGGCGGATACAATGAGCAGTTCTTC
few TRBJ2-7 TRBV28 TRBD1 CASRDRVYFEQYF TGTGCCAGTAGGGACAGGGTGTATTTCGAGCAGTACTTC
medium-sized TRBJ2-7 TRBV6-8 TRBD2 CASSYPRREDPYEQYF TGTGCCAGCAGTTACCCCAGGCGGGAGGATCCCTACGAGCAGTACTTC
- TRBJ2-5 TRBV19 - CASRRTGGQETQYF TGTGCCAGTCGTCGCACAGGCGGGCAAGAGACCCAGTACTTC
medium-sized TRBJ2-1 TRBV6-8 TRBD2 CASSETSGRYNEQFF TGTGCCAGCAGCGAGACTAGCGGGAGATACAATGAGCAGTTCTTC
medium-sized TRBJ2-5 TRBV6-8 - CASGAYQETQYF TGTGCCTCGGGGGCCTACCAAGAGACCCAGTACTTC
medium-sized TRBJ2-3 TRBV6-8 TRBD1 CAISGTGTTDTQYF TGTGCCATCAGCGGGACAGGGACCACAGATACGCAGTATTTT
many TRBJ1-5 TRBV11-3 TRBD1 CASSFSPGQGSIYSNQPQHF TGTGCCAGCAGCTTTTCGCCGGGACAGGGGTCCATTTATAGCAATCAGCCCCAGCATTTT
large TRBJ1-2 TRBV29-1 TRBD1 CSVDLGTGVYYGYTF TGCAGCGTTGATTTGGGAACAGGGGTGTACTATGGCTACACCTTC
few TRBJ2-7 TRBV28 TRBD1 CASSLDRGANEQYF TGTGCCAGCAGTTTGGACAGGGGAGCCAACGAGCAGTACTTC
- TRBJ2-1 TRBV14 TRBD1 CASSQLKTGLSEQFF TGTGCCAGCAGCCAGTTGAAGACAGGGTTAAGTGAGCAGTTCTTC
- TRBJ1-2 TRBV18 - CASSPMREGGYTF TGTGCCAGCTCACCGATGAGGGAGGGAGGCTACACCTTC
- TRBJ2-1 TRBV19 TRBD1 CASSRDRDNEQFF TGTGCCAGTAGCCGGGACAGAGACAATGAGCAGTTCTTC
- TRBJ1-4 TRBV30 - CAWSPRGFGATNEKLFF TGTGCCTGGAGTCCCCGGGGATTTGGGGCAACTAATGAAAAACTGTTTTTT
few TRBJ2-2 TRBV5-1 - CASSFGVMNTGELFF TGCGCCAGCAGCTTTGGGGTGATGAACACCGGGGAGCTGTTTTTT
- TRBJ2-3 TRBV19 - CASSISGSPADTQYF TGTGCCAGTAGTATTTCCGGGTCCCCGGCAGATACGCAGTATTTT
many TRBJ2-7 TRBV11-3 - CASSITKSSYEQYF TGTGCCAGCAGCATCACGAAAAGCTCCTACGAGCAGTACTTC
medium-sized TRBJ1-4 TRBV11-3 - CASSKGVANEKLFF TGTGCCAGCAGCAAGGGGGTAGCTAATGAAAAACTGTTTTTT
medium-sized TRBJ1-3 TRBV23-1 TRBD1 CASSLGTVSGNTIYF TGCGCCAGCAGCCTCGGGACAGTCTCTGGAAACACCATATATTTT
many TRBJ2-7 TRBV11-3 - CASSLDPGWAYEQYF TGTGCCAGCAGCTTAGATCCGGGCTGGGCCTACGAGCAGTACTTC
medium-sized TRBJ2-2 TRBV11-3 - CASRLQGSTGELFF TGTGCCAGCAGGCTACAGGGTTCGACCGGGGAGCTGTTTTTT
- TRBJ2-2 TRBV29-1 TRBD1 CSTRKGQGATGELFF TGCAGCACGAGAAAGGGACAGGGGGCCACCGGGGAGCTGTTTTTT
many TRBJ2-2 TRBV11-3 TRBD2 CASSLRTSGSGYTGELFF TGTGCCAGCAGCTTAAGGACTAGCGGGAGCGGGTACACCGGGGAGCTGTTTTTT
medium-sized TRBJ1-5 TRBV6-8 - CASSSWASNQPQHF TGTGCCAGCAGTTCCTGGGCTAGCAATCAGCCCCAGCATTTT
- TRBJ2-3 TRBV18 TRBD1 CASSQSGTGEDTQYF TGTGCCAGCTCACAATCCGGGACAGGGGAAGATACGCAGTATTTT
many TRBJ1-4 TRBV11-3 - CASSLGTGQSNEKLFF TGTGCCAGCAGCTTGGGTACAGGGCAGTCGAATGAAAAACTGTTTTTT
- TRBJ2-1 TRBV23-1 TRBD2 CASSRLGLAGHEQFF TGCGCCAGCAGTCGCCTGGGACTAGCGGGGCATGAGCAGTTCTTC
- TRBJ2-1 TRBV18 - CASSPPSVDSEQFF TGTGCCAGCTCACCACCGTCAGTTGACAGTGAGCAGTTCTTC
many TRBJ1-2 TRBV6-8 - CASSYLPHQDIMAFTF TGTGCCAGCAGTTACCTGCCTCATCAAGACATTATGGCGTTTACCTTC
- TRBJ2-1 TRBV19 TRBD2 CASSIVQGLRSYNEQFF TGTGCCAGTAGTATAGTTCAGGGACTAAGGTCCTACAATGAGCAGTTCTTC
- TRBJ2-4 TRBV28 - CASSSPVLLYENIQYF TGTGCCAGCAGTTCCCCCGTCCTCCTTTATGAAAACATTCAGTACTTC
many TRBJ2-5 TRBV11-3 TRBD2 CASSQGGLAGGPSRETQYF TGTGCCAGCAGCCAAGGTGGCCTAGCGGGAGGGCCCTCGCGAGAGACCCAGTACTTC
many TRBJ2-2 TRBV15 - CASSLYGGANTGELFF TGTGCCAGCAGCTTATACGGGGGCGCGAACACCGGGGAGCTGTTTTTT
many TRBJ2-2 TRBV4-1 TRBD1 CASSQAGTGLNTGELFF TGCGCCAGCAGCCAAGCGGGGACAGGGCTGAACACCGGGGAGCTGTTTTTT
few TRBJ2-7 TRBV10-2 TRBD2 CASSDPSLLAGGYEQYF TGCGCCAGCAGTGACCCGTCACTACTAGCGGGAGGTTACGAGCAGTACTTC
once TRBJ1-5 TRBV18 - CASSPTGVGRQPQHF TGTGCCAGCTCACCGACGGGGGTCGGACGTCAGCCCCAGCATTTT
few TRBJ2-2 TRBV11-3 - CASSLLTGNTGELFF TGTGCCAGCAGCTTACTGACAGGGAACACCGGGGAGCTGTTTTTT
- TRBJ1-1 TRBV6-8 TRBD1 CASNTPGQGARTEAFF TGTGCCAGCAACACTCCGGGACAGGGGGCGCGTACTGAAGCTTTCTTT
- TRBJ2-1 TRBV18 TRBD2 CASSLGLAPSSYNEQFF TGTGCCAGCTCACTCGGACTAGCCCCCAGCTCCTACAATGAGCAGTTCTTC
- TRBJ1-3 TRBV6-8 TRBD1 CAIRDSSGNTIYF TGTGCCATCAGGGACAGCTCTGGAAACACCATATATTTT
once TRBJ1-1 TRBV18 TRBD1 CASSQRFSGTGGPGARGTEAFF TGTGCCAGCTCCCAAAGGTTTTCCGGGACAGGGGGTCCTGGCGCTAGGGGCACTGAAGCTTTCTTT
- TRBJ2-1 TRBV19 - CASSTRDKAWFF TGTGCCAGTAGTACTCGGGACAAAGCTTGGTTCTTC
few TRBJ2-7 TRBV28 TRBD1 CASREDRARTYEQYF TGTGCCAGCAGGGAGGACAGGGCCCGGACCTACGAGCAGTACTTC
many TRBJ1-6 TRBV11-3 - CASSLGLWGIPLHF TGTGCCAGCAGCTTGGGGCTGTGGGGGATCCCCCTCCACTTT
medium-sized TRBJ1-6 TRBV6-8 - CASSYGKGVNSPLHF TGTGCCAGCAGTTACGGAAAAGGGGTGAATTCACCCCTCCACTTT
medium-sized TRBJ1-1 TRBV11-3 TRBD1 CASSFTGGDTEAFF TGTGCCAGCAGCTTCACAGGGGGCGACACTGAAGCTTTCTTT
- TRBJ2-1 TRBV18 - CASSPPPGGNEQFF TGTGCCAGCTCACCACCCCCTGGGGGTAATGAGCAGTTCTTC
- TRBJ2-5 TRBV5-1 - CASSSGVAQETQYF TGCGCCAGCAGCTCCGGGGTAGCCCAAGAGACCCAGTACTTC
few TRBJ2-7 TRBV25-1 - CASSEPARGNEQYF TGTGCCAGCAGTGAACCCGCTAGGGGAAACGAGCAGTACTTC
few TRBJ2-7 TRBV28 - CASSKGLAYEQYF TGTGCCAGCAGCAAGGGACTTGCCTACGAGCAGTACTTC
medium-sized TRBJ2-1 TRBV9 - CASSPRQGRSYNEQFF TGTGCCAGCAGCCCCCGGCAGGGAAGGTCCTACAATGAGCAGTTCTTC
many TRBJ2-1 TRBV11-3 TRBD2 CASSGWGLAGARRINEQFF TGTGCCAGCAGCGGGTGGGGACTAGCGGGAGCCCGCCGTATAAATGAGCAGTTCTTC
few TRBJ1-5 TRBV30 - CAWSRGERNQPQHF TGTGCCTGGAGCAGGGGTGAGCGCAATCAGCCCCAGCATTTT
few TRBJ1-6 TRBV6-8 - CASGLGPTNSPLHF TGTGCCAGCGGATTGGGACCGACTAATTCACCCCTCCACTTT
- TRBJ2-5 TRBV5-1 - CASSLVGGEETQYF TGCGCCAGCAGCTTGGTCGGCGGGGAAGAGACCCAGTACTTC
once TRBJ2-7 TRBV18 - CASSPPTGTYEQYF TGTGCCAGCTCACCCCCGACAGGGACTTACGAGCAGTACTTC
- TRBJ1-6 TRBV12-1 - CASSFGTPYNSPLHF TGTGCCAGCAGCTTTGGGACACCCTATAATTCACCCCTCCACTTT